This record concerns one T cell receptor (beta chain) sequence. The source of the sample is a study of blood T cell repertoires in COVID-19. Across the whole study: Italy, Spain and the United States were the sources of the convalescent and acute COVID-19 samples. T cells, B-cell-depleted T cells, or PBMCs supplied cDNA or gDNA.

How the authors handled the data: It was from reference gene primer amplification that nucleated cell counts were estimated. Assay: immunoSEQ multiplex PCR; the TCRdb copy retains only in-frame clones and omits some. V, J and clone size reflect that table, while D and trimming were determined from the DNA. This sample carries about 120,000 clones, approximately 80% of them seen once, and the ten largest clones take roughly 12%. With 4 bases clipped from V and 3 bases from J, the junction kept 11 bases outside the gene matches. Germline CDR1 SEHNR, CDR2 FQNEAQ (reference sequence). The CDR3 is made up of 17 amino acids.

V and J are TRBV7-9 and TRBJ2-3; 9 bases line up with TRBD2. The clonotype comes from a human donor in a cohort sampled during active COVID-19. Sequencing input: peripheral blood. CDR3 amino acids: CASSSRVAGVRTDTQYF. The CDR3 coding sequence is TGTGCCAGCAGCTCCAGGGTAGCGGGGGTTAGGACAGATACGCAGTATTTT.